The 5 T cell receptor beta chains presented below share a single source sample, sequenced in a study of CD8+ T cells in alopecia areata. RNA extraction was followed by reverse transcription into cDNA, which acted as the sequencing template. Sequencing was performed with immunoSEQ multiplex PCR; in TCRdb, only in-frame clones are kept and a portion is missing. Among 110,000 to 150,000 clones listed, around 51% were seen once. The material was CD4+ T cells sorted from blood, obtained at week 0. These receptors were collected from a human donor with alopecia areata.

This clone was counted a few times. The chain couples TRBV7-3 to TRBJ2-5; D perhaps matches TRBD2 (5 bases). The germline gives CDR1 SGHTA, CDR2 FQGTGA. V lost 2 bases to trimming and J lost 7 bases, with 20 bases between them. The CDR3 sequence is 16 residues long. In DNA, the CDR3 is TGTGCCAGCAGCTTAGGCCCCGGACTTGACTTAGGGACCCAGTACTTC. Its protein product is CASSLGPGLDLGTQYF. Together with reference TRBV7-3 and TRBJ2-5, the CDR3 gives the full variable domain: GAGVSQTPSNKVTEKGKYVELRCDPISGHTALYWYRQSLGQGPEFLIYFQGTGAADDSGLPNDRFFAVRPEGSVSTLKIQRTERGDSAVYLCASSLGPGLDLGTQYFGPGTRLLVL.

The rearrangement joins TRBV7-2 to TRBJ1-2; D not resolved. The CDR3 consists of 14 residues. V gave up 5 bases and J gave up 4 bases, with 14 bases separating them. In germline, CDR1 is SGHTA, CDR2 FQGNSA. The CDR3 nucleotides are TGTGCCAGCAGCCTGACGGCGGGAGGCTATGGCTACACCTTC. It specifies CASSLTAGGYGYTF. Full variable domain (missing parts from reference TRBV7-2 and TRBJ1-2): GAGVSQSPSNKVTEKGKDVELRCDPISGHTALYWYRQSLGQGLEFLIYFQGNSAPDKSGLPSDRFSAERTGGSVSTLTIQRTQQEDSAVYLCASSLTAGGYGYTFGSGTRLTVV.

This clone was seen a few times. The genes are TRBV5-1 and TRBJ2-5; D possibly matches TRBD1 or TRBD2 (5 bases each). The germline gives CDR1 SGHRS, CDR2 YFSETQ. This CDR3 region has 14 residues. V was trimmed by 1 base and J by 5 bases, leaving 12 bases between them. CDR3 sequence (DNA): TGCGCCAGCAGCTTGTTCGGGACCATGGAGACCCAGTACTTC. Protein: CASSLFGTMETQYF. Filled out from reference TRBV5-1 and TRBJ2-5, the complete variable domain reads KAGVTQTPRYLIKTRGQQVTLSCSPISGHRSVSWYQQTPGQGLQFLFEYFSETQRNKGNFPGRFSGRQFSNSRSEMNVSTLELGDSALYLCASSLFGTMETQYFGPGTRLLVL.

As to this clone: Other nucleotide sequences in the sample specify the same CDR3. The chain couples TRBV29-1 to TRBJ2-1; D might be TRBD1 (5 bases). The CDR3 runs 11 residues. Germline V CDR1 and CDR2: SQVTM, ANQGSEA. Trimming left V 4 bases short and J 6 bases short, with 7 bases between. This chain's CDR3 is CSVGQGNEQFF. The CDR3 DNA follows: TGCAGCGTTGGGCAGGGCAATGAGCAGTTCTTC.

The CDR3 DNA follows: TGCGCCAGCAGCCAAGATCATTCCAGGGGAAGGGACCAGTACTTC. It translates to CASSQDHSRGRDQYF. J is TRBJ2-5 and V is TRBV4-1; D possibly corresponds to TRBD1 (6 bases). The germline CDR1 and CDR2 sequences are MGHRA and YSYEKL. The CDR3 has 15 amino acids. Trimming left V 0 bases short and J 10 bases short, with 18 bases between.